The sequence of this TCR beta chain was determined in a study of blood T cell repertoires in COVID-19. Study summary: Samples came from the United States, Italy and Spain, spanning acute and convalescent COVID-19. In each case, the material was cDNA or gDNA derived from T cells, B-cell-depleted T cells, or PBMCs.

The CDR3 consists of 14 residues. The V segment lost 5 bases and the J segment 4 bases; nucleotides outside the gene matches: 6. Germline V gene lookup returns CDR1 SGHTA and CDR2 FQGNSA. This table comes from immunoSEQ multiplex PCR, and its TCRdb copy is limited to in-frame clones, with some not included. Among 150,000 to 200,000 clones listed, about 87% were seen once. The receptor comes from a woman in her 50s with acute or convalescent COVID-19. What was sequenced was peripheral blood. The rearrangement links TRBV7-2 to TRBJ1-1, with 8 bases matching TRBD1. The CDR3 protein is CASSPLDRVTEAFF. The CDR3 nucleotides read TGTGCCAGCAGCCCCTTGGACAGGGTCACTGAAGCTTTCTTT. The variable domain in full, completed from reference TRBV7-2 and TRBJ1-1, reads GAGVSQSPSNKVTEKGKDVELRCDPISGHTALYWYRQSLGQGLEFLIYFQGNSAPDKSGLPSDRFSAERTGGSVSTLTIQRTQQEDSAVYLCASSPLDRVTEAFFGQGTRLTVV.